This is a list of T cell receptor beta chains from one sample in a study of vaccination effects on CD4 cells after COVID-19. No antigens are known for them. Data came from immunoSEQ multiplex PCR; TCRdb stores just in-frame clones and leaves some out. The sample consists of approximately 74,000 clones, approximately 75% of them appearing once. The sample was CD4+ T cells from PBMCs cultured with HCoV-NL63 spike peptides, taken before COVID-19 vaccination. The source of these receptors is a human donor who received a COVID-19 vaccine. Each CDR3 is given with its conserved first and last residue. Each record gives: clone size, V gene, J gene, D gene, CDR3 protein, CDR3 DNA. D genes are given only for firm matches. Size tells how often a clone was seen (once, few, many) or the class of an expanded clone, and some rows leave it out.

clone size: NA; V gene: TRBV5-1; J gene: TRBJ2-3; D gene: TRBD1; CDR3 protein: CASSFTGGRADTQYF; CDR3 DNA: TGCGCCAGCAGCTTTACAGGGGGCCGCGCAGATACGCAGTATTTT
clone size: once; V gene: TRBV6-4; J gene: TRBJ2-3; D gene: TRBD2; CDR3 protein: CASSLDGGGLADTQYF; CDR3 DNA: TGTGCCAGCAGTCTCGACGGGGGGGGCCTGGCAGATACGCAGTATTTT
clone size: NA; V gene: TRBV14; J gene: TRBJ1-2; D gene: NA; CDR3 protein: CASSQEDRFYGYTF; CDR3 DNA: TGTGCCAGCAGCCAAGAGGACCGGTTCTATGGCTACACCTTC
clone size: NA; V gene: TRBV6-6; J gene: TRBJ2-1; D gene: TRBD1; CDR3 protein: CASSYSRGGYEQFF; CDR3 DNA: TGTGCCAGCAGTTACTCGAGAGGGGGCTATGAGCAGTTCTTC
clone size: NA; V gene: TRBV6-5; J gene: TRBJ2-1; D gene: NA; CDR3 protein: CASRRGRDNEQFF; CDR3 DNA: TGTGCCAGCAGGAGGGGTAGGGACAATGAGCAGTTCTTC
clone size: NA; V gene: TRBV13; J gene: TRBJ2-2; D gene: NA; CDR3 protein: CASSIPGRGAGELFF; CDR3 DNA: TGTGCCAGCAGCATACCCGGAAGAGGGGCCGGGGAGCTGTTTTTT
clone size: few; V gene: TRBV6-5; J gene: TRBJ1-5; D gene: TRBD1; CDR3 protein: CASSYLRTGSGQPQHF; CDR3 DNA: TGTGCCAGCAGTTACTTACGGACAGGCAGTGGGCAGCCCCAGCATTTT
clone size: NA; V gene: TRBV19; J gene: TRBJ1-4; D gene: NA; CDR3 protein: CASGRRIQNEKLFF; CDR3 DNA: TGTGCCAGCGGACGGAGGATACAAAATGAAAAACTGTTTTTT
clone size: once; V gene: TRBV5-1; J gene: TRBJ2-1; D gene: TRBD2; CDR3 protein: CASTYPSRGGGSSYNEQFF; CDR3 DNA: TGCGCCAGCACATATCCATCCCGGGGCGGGGGGAGCTCCTACAATGAGCAGTTCTTC
clone size: NA; V gene: TRBV30; J gene: TRBJ1-6; D gene: TRBD1; CDR3 protein: CAWRSGLDRLIYNSPLHF; CDR3 DNA: TGTGCCTGGAGATCGGGGCTGGACAGGTTAATTTATAATTCACCCCTCCACTTT
clone size: NA; V gene: TRBV9; J gene: TRBJ1-6; D gene: NA; CDR3 protein: CASSAGQLPDSPLHF; CDR3 DNA: TGTGCCAGCAGCGCCGGGCAGCTGCCGGATTCACCCCTCCACTTT
clone size: NA; V gene: TRBV6-2/TRBV6-3; J gene: TRBJ1-1; D gene: TRBD1; CDR3 protein: CASSQGGNPPGNAFF; CDR3 DNA: TGTGCCAGCAGCCAAGGGGGCAACCCCCCGGGTAATGCTTTCTTT
clone size: NA; V gene: TRBV6-2/TRBV6-3; J gene: TRBJ1-3; D gene: NA; CDR3 protein: CASSSVGASGNTIYF; CDR3 DNA: TGTGCCAGCAGTTCGGTGGGGGCCTCTGGAAACACCATATATTTT
clone size: NA; V gene: TRBV21-1; J gene: TRBJ1-1; D gene: NA; CDR3 protein: CASTSLKPRQGAFTEAFF; CDR3 DNA: TGTGCCAGCACCTCCTTAAAGCCGAGACAGGGGGCTTTCACTGAAGCTTTCTTT
clone size: NA; V gene: TRBV7-2; J gene: TRBJ2-1; D gene: TRBD2; CDR3 protein: CASSLAGLAGGLQFF; CDR3 DNA: TGTGCCAGCAGCTTAGCGGGACTAGCGGGGGGGCTGCAGTTCTTC
clone size: NA; V gene: TRBV10-3; J gene: TRBJ2-5; D gene: TRBD1; CDR3 protein: CAISTDRETQYF; CDR3 DNA: TGTGCCATCAGTACGGACAGGGAGACCCAGTACTTC
clone size: NA; V gene: TRBV6-5; J gene: TRBJ2-3; D gene: NA; CDR3 protein: CASRSSATDTQYF; CDR3 DNA: TGTGCCAGCAGGTCTAGCGCCACAGATACGCAGTATTTT
clone size: once; V gene: TRBV18; J gene: TRBJ2-1; D gene: TRBD1; CDR3 protein: CASSPPLGTEKNEQFF; CDR3 DNA: TGTGCCAGCTCACCACCGCTTGGGACAGAAAAAAATGAGCAGTTCTTC
clone size: once; V gene: TRBV19; J gene: TRBJ2-2; D gene: NA; CDR3 protein: CASSISTVNTGELFF; CDR3 DNA: TGTGCCAGTAGTATCTCGACAGTTAACACCGGGGAGCTGTTTTTT
clone size: NA; V gene: TRBV7-2; J gene: TRBJ2-3; D gene: NA; CDR3 protein: CASSPSGTLSTDTQYF; CDR3 DNA: TGTGCCAGCAGCCCCAGCGGGACATTAAGCACAGATACGCAGTATTTT
clone size: few; V gene: TRBV7-2; J gene: TRBJ2-3; D gene: NA; CDR3 protein: CASSFRDTQYF; CDR3 DNA: TGTGCCAGCAGCTTTAGGGATACGCAGTATTTT
clone size: NA; V gene: TRBV15; J gene: TRBJ1-4; D gene: NA; CDR3 protein: CATSKGGNTNEKLFF; CDR3 DNA: TGTGCCACCAGCAAGGGGGGTAACACAAATGAAAAACTGTTTTTT
clone size: NA; V gene: TRBV5-1; J gene: TRBJ2-1; D gene: TRBD2; CDR3 protein: CASSSRLAGPQSSYNEQFF; CDR3 DNA: TGCGCCAGCAGCTCCCGACTAGCGGGGCCACAAAGCTCCTACAATGAGCAGTTCTTC
clone size: NA; V gene: TRBV6-2/TRBV6-3; J gene: TRBJ2-5; D gene: NA; CDR3 protein: CASSYSTSLGTQYF; CDR3 DNA: TGTGCCAGCAGTTACTCGACCTCTCTGGGGACCCAGTACTTC
clone size: NA; V gene: TRBV5-1; J gene: TRBJ2-5; D gene: NA; CDR3 protein: CASSPEGRETQYF; CDR3 DNA: TGCGCCAGCAGCCCAGAAGGGAGGGAGACCCAGTACTTC
clone size: NA; V gene: TRBV7-3; J gene: TRBJ1-1; D gene: NA; CDR3 protein: CASSLLLQVSSTEAFF; CDR3 DNA: TGTGCCAGCAGCTTATTATTACAGGTTTCGAGCACTGAAGCTTTCTTT
clone size: few; V gene: TRBV11-2; J gene: TRBJ1-6; D gene: NA; CDR3 protein: CASSLGTRDNSPLHF; CDR3 DNA: TGTGCCAGCAGCTTAGGGACGAGGGATAATTCACCCCTCCACTTT
clone size: NA; V gene: TRBV6-5; J gene: TRBJ1-1; D gene: NA; CDR3 protein: CASSRTRNTEAFF; CDR3 DNA: TGTGCCAGCAGCCGTACACGGAACACTGAAGCTTTCTTT
clone size: NA; V gene: TRBV28; J gene: TRBJ1-1; D gene: NA; CDR3 protein: CASSGRDNAWRTEAFF; CDR3 DNA: TGTGCCAGCAGTGGAAGGGACAACGCATGGAGGACTGAAGCTTTCTTT
clone size: NA; V gene: TRBV6-4; J gene: TRBJ2-5; D gene: TRBD1; CDR3 protein: CASSFGQGLETQYF; CDR3 DNA: TGTGCCAGCAGTTTCGGACAGGGACTAGAGACCCAGTACTTC
clone size: NA; V gene: TRBV3-1/TRBV3-2; J gene: TRBJ2-2; D gene: TRBD2; CDR3 protein: CASSRTSGGVNTGELFF; CDR3 DNA: TGTGCCAGCAGCCGGACTAGCGGGGGGGTCAACACCGGGGAGCTGTTTTTT
clone size: NA; V gene: TRBV6-5; J gene: TRBJ2-5; D gene: NA; CDR3 protein: CASSYLGKGETQYF; CDR3 DNA: TGTGCCAGCAGTTACCTAGGGAAAGGGGAGACCCAGTACTTC
clone size: NA; V gene: TRBV24-1; J gene: TRBJ2-1; D gene: TRBD1; CDR3 protein: CATSSPPGTAVNEQFF; CDR3 DNA: TGTGCCACCTCCTCCCCCCCTGGGACAGCCGTGAATGAGCAGTTCTTC
clone size: NA; V gene: TRBV5-1; J gene: TRBJ1-4; D gene: NA; CDR3 protein: CASSSPGTENEKLFF; CDR3 DNA: TGCGCCAGCAGCTCGCCCGGGACGGAGAATGAAAAACTGTTTTTT
clone size: NA; V gene: TRBV6-5; J gene: TRBJ1-2; D gene: NA; CDR3 protein: CASFETPGGYTF; CDR3 DNA: TGTGCCAGCTTTGAGACCCCGGGTGGCTACACCTTC
clone size: NA; V gene: TRBV30; J gene: TRBJ1-4; D gene: NA; CDR3 protein: CAWSVTGSGEKLFF; CDR3 DNA: TGTGCCTGGAGTGTAACGGGGTCAGGAGAAAAACTGTTTTTT
clone size: NA; V gene: TRBV28; J gene: TRBJ2-1; D gene: NA; CDR3 protein: CASSRGGPSSISEQFF; CDR3 DNA: TGTGCCAGCAGTAGAGGGGGTCCTTCTTCCATAAGTGAGCAGTTCTTC
clone size: NA; V gene: TRBV4-2; J gene: TRBJ1-1; D gene: NA; CDR3 protein: CASSLQGNENTEAFF; CDR3 DNA: TGTGCCAGCAGCTTACAGGGAAACGAAAACACTGAAGCTTTCTTT
clone size: NA; V gene: TRBV29-1; J gene: TRBJ1-4; D gene: NA; CDR3 protein: CSVEAQGEKLFF; CDR3 DNA: TGCAGCGTTGAAGCCCAGGGGGAAAAACTGTTTTTT
clone size: NA; V gene: TRBV6-5; J gene: TRBJ2-1; D gene: NA; CDR3 protein: CASSYSRGNEQFF; CDR3 DNA: TGTGCCAGCAGTTACTCGAGGGGGAATGAGCAGTTCTTC
clone size: NA; V gene: TRBV10-3; J gene: TRBJ1-1; D gene: NA; CDR3 protein: CAISESTSAVAFF; CDR3 DNA: TGTGCCATCAGTGAGTCGACGTCAGCAGTCGCTTTCTTT
clone size: NA; V gene: TRBV6-5; J gene: TRBJ1-2; D gene: NA; CDR3 protein: CASRGSNYGYTF; CDR3 DNA: TGTGCCAGCAGGGGGTCTAACTATGGCTACACCTTC
clone size: NA; V gene: TRBV5-4; J gene: TRBJ1-2; D gene: NA; CDR3 protein: CASSSISSTNYGYTF; CDR3 DNA: TGTGCCAGCAGCTCCATTAGCAGTACTAACTATGGCTACACCTTC
clone size: few; V gene: TRBV12-3/TRBV12-4; J gene: TRBJ2-2; D gene: NA; CDR3 protein: CASSLMVGELFF; CDR3 DNA: TGTGCCAGCAGTTTAATGGTCGGGGAGCTGTTTTTT
clone size: NA; V gene: TRBV24-1; J gene: TRBJ2-5; D gene: TRBD1; CDR3 protein: CATSVGTGWETQYF; CDR3 DNA: TGTGCCACCAGTGTCGGGACAGGTTGGGAGACCCAGTACTTC
clone size: NA; V gene: TRBV6-5; J gene: TRBJ2-3; D gene: TRBD1; CDR3 protein: CASSSWTGGADTQYF; CDR3 DNA: TGTGCCAGCAGCTCCTGGACAGGGGGAGCGGATACGCAGTATTTT
clone size: NA; V gene: TRBV19; J gene: TRBJ1-6; D gene: TRBD1; CDR3 protein: CASSRWTGNNSPLHF; CDR3 DNA: TGTGCCAGTAGTAGGTGGACAGGGAATAATTCACCCCTCCACTTT
clone size: once; V gene: TRBV27; J gene: TRBJ1-5; D gene: NA; CDR3 protein: CASSRGTYQPQHF; CDR3 DNA: TGTGCCAGCAGCCGGGGGACTTATCAGCCCCAGCATTTT
clone size: few; V gene: TRBV30; J gene: TRBJ1-1; D gene: NA; CDR3 protein: CAWRVGTLNTEAFF; CDR3 DNA: TGTGCCTGGAGGGTAGGGACATTGAACACTGAAGCTTTCTTT
clone size: NA; V gene: TRBV2; J gene: TRBJ1-1; D gene: NA; CDR3 protein: CASRFRLLNTEAFF; CDR3 DNA: TGTGCCAGCAGGTTCCGGCTCCTAAACACTGAAGCTTTCTTT
clone size: NA; V gene: TRBV12-3/TRBV12-4; J gene: TRBJ1-5; D gene: TRBD1; CDR3 protein: CASNRGGNQPQHF; CDR3 DNA: TGTGCCAGCAACAGGGGTGGCAATCAGCCCCAGCATTTT
clone size: NA; V gene: TRBV2; J gene: TRBJ1-6; D gene: TRBD1; CDR3 protein: CASRGQGHNSPLHF; CDR3 DNA: TGTGCCAGCAGGGGACAGGGCCATAATTCACCCCTCCACTTT
clone size: NA; V gene: TRBV7-2; J gene: TRBJ1-3; D gene: TRBD1; CDR3 protein: CASSPGTGRLTIYF; CDR3 DNA: TGTGCCAGCAGCCCGGGGACAGGAAGATTGACCATATATTTT
clone size: NA; V gene: TRBV5-6; J gene: TRBJ2-5; D gene: TRBD1; CDR3 protein: CASSLVGTVREAQYF; CDR3 DNA: TGTGCCAGCAGCTTGGTTGGGACAGTTAGAGAGGCCCAGTACTTC
clone size: few; V gene: TRBV2; J gene: TRBJ1-5; D gene: NA; CDR3 protein: CASSEGNGQPQHF; CDR3 DNA: TGTGCCAGCAGTGAAGGTAATGGCCAGCCCCAGCATTTT
clone size: NA; V gene: TRBV4-3; J gene: TRBJ1-4; D gene: NA; CDR3 protein: CASSVSLGMGDEKLFF; CDR3 DNA: TGCGCCAGTAGCGTATCCCTGGGGATGGGAGATGAAAAACTGTTTTTT
clone size: NA; V gene: TRBV5-1; J gene: TRBJ1-4; D gene: NA; CDR3 protein: CASSLERGGEKLFF; CDR3 DNA: TGCGCCAGCAGCTTGGAGAGGGGTGGGGAAAAACTGTTTTTT